The T cell receptor beta chain under discussion was sequenced for a study of blood T cell repertoires in COVID-19. Study at large: Sources were T cells, B-cell-depleted T cells, or PBMCs; the material itself was cDNA or gDNA.

Produced via immunoSEQ multiplex PCR; TCRdb's table is partial and in-frame only. The sample lists about 40,000 clones; about 79% were seen once. The sequence came from a human donor with acute or convalescent COVID-19. The donor label of this sample is uncertain. Material: peripheral blood.

Written as DNA, the CDR3 is TGTGCCAGCAGCTTAGGAGGGCGGGGGGCCGAGACCCAGTACTTC. Translated: CASSLGGRGAETQYF. The chain is built from TRBV7-9 and TRBJ2-5; TRBD2 matches 8 bases. The CDR3 covers 15 residues. The germline CDR1 and CDR2 sequences are SEHNR and FQNEAQ (reference sequence). V shed 1 base, J shed 5 bases, and the junction held 6 bases outside the gene matches.